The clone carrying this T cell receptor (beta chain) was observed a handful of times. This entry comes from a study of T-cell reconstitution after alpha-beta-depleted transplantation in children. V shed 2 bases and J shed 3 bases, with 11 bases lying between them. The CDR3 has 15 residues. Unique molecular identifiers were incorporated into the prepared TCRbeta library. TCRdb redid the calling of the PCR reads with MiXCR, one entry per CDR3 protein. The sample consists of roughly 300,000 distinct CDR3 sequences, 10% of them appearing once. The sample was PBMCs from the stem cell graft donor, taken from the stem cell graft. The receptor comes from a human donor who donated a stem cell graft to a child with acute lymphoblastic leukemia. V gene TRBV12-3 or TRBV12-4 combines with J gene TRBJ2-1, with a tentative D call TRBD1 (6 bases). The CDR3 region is CASSLNQGFYNEQFF. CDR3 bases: TGTGCCAGCAGTTTAAACCAGGGGTTCTACAATGAGCAGTTCTTC.